These 10 T cell receptor beta chains were sequenced from one sample in a study of T cell responses to AZD1222 COVID-19 vaccine. Method: immunoSEQ multiplex PCR; TCRdb's copy keeps in-frame clones and lacks some. The sample has tens of thousands of clones, 65% to 80% seen once. The starting material was peripheral blood, obtained on day 0 of AZD1222 vaccination. These receptor sequences come from an adult in good health.

The chain is built from TRBV3-1 (or the pseudogene TRBV3-2) and TRBJ2-4, with a tentative D call TRBD2 (7 bases). With 4 bases removed from V and 0 bases from J, the gap between germline ends came to 19 bases. CDR1 and CDR2 from the germline V gene are LGHDT and YNNKEL (reference sequence). This CDR3 comprises 18 residues. CDR3 nucleotide sequence: TGTGCCAGCAGCCTCAAAGCGGGACACGAGATAGCCAAAAACATTCAGTACTTC. It codes for CASSLKAGHEIAKNIQYF.

This clone was detected only once. The chain links TRBV6-1 to TRBJ1-2, with 7 bases fitting TRBD1. With V trimmed by 4 bases and J by 4 bases, 12 bases remained unmatched. Germline CDR1 MNHNS, CDR2 SASEGT. This CDR3 has 16 amino acids. CDR3 in amino acids: CASSGRQGVWGYGYTF. CDR3 DNA sequence: TGTGCCAGCAGTGGCCGACAGGGAGTATGGGGCTATGGCTACACCTTC.

This clone showed up many times. This chain connects TRBV24-1 to TRBJ1-5; 8 bases agree with TRBD1. The CDR3 loop spans 17 amino acids. Germline V gives CDR1 KGHDR, CDR2 SFDVKD. After removal of 2 bases from V and 7 bases from J, the junction contained 12 bases not matched to a gene. CDR3: CATSDSGNRGGAQPQHF. The CDR3 coding sequence is TGTGCCACCAGTGATTCGGGGAACAGGGGGGGGGCGCAGCCCCAGCATTTT.

V usage is TRBV7-2 and J usage is TRBJ1-5; 10 bases are a match to TRBD1. The CDR3 length is 16 residues. The germline CDR1 and CDR2 sequences are SGHTA and FQGNSA. The J segment lost 0 bases and the V segment lost 3 bases, leaving 2 bases of the junction unmatched. This chain's CDR3 is CASSLTGGYSNQPQHF. Here the CDR3 DNA reads TGTGCCAGCAGCTTGACAGGGGGCTATAGCAATCAGCCCCAGCATTTT.

The rearrangement links TRBV10-3 to TRBJ2-5; 8 bases are a match to TRBD1. The germline gives CDR1 ENHRY, CDR2 SYGVKD. The CDR3 runs 15 residues. V shed 5 bases and J 3 bases; nucleotides not matched to a gene: 8. The CDR3 region has the DNA TGTGCCATCAGTACAGGACAGGGTAATGAAGAGACCCAGTACTTC. This codes for CAISTGQGNEETQYF.

The chain joins TRBV10-2 to TRBJ2-3, with D possibly TRBD1 on 6 matching bases. Germline V gene data show CDR1 as WSHSY and CDR2 as SAAADI. V lost 4 bases, J lost 2 bases, and 13 bases lay in between. This CDR3 is 15 amino acids long. The CDR3 DNA follows: TGCGCCAGCAGTGTCCTCCTGGGGGCCACAGATACGCAGTATTTT. It is translated as CASSVLLGATDTQYF.

V and J are TRBV6-5 and TRBJ2-7, with D possibly being TRBD1 (6 bases). Trimming pared 6 bases from V and 3 bases from J, leaving 15 bases between. The germline V gene has CDR1 MNHEY and CDR2 SVGAGI. The CDR3 has 14 residues. For the CDR3, the DNA is TGTGCCAGCAGACCCATGGACAGAAACTACGAGCAGTACTTC. It specifies CASRPMDRNYEQYF.

The rearrangement joins TRBV11-3 to TRBJ2-4; perhaps D is TRBD1 or TRBD2 (5 bases each). Germline V gives CDR1 SGHNT, CDR2 YENEEA. V lost 0 bases and J 8 bases, leaving 5 bases between the germline ends. The CDR3 extends over 12 amino acids. CDR3 nucleotide sequence: TGTGCCAGCAGCTTAGAGGGGGACATTCAGTACTTC. The encoded protein is CASSLEGDIQYF.

The chain joins TRBV19 to TRBJ2-3; D unclear. The germline V gene has CDR1 LNHDA and CDR2 SQIVND (reference sequence). The V gene lost 4 bases and the J gene lost 0 bases, with 11 bases spanning the gap. CDR3 size: 15 residues. CDR3 amino acids: CASSSDGDSTDTQYF. Here the CDR3 DNA reads TGTGCCAGTAGTAGTGACGGAGACAGCACAGATACGCAGTATTTT.

The genes are TRBV12-3 or TRBV12-4 and TRBJ2-1, with no clear D. V lost 5 bases and J lost 12, with 14 bases in between. This CDR3 contains 12 residues. The CDR3 reads CASSPAPLGQFF. The CDR3 DNA reads as TGTGCCAGCAGTCCGGCGCCGCTTGGGCAGTTCTTC.